The clone carrying this T cell receptor beta chain showed up just a few times. V was clipped by 6 bases and J by 7 bases, with 13 bases between them. The CDR3 has 13 residues. Germline assignment: CDR1 MNHNS and CDR2 SASEGT. The data were taken from a study of response to subunit inactivated influenza vaccine. Each CDR3 protein is one row after TCRdb ran MiXCR on the RT-PCR reads. Of approximately 530,000 distinct CDR3 sequences listed, around 7.7% are singletons. Sequencing was performed on PBMCs from blood, taken 23 to 25 months after vaccination. J is TRBJ2-1 and V is TRBV6-1; tentatively, D is TRBD1 (6 bases). The origin of this receptor is a man aged 50-75 years who received an inactivated influenza vaccine. CDR3 bases: TGTGCCAGCAGACAAACAGGGCTGAATGAGCAGTTCTTC. Residues: CASRQTGLNEQFF.